These 8 T cell receptor beta chains were all obtained from the same sample, sequenced in a study of blood T cells in healthy people across ages. Then a second PCR, running roughly 7 to 11 cycles, was carried out with a sample-barcoded 5' primer and a J-beta primer mix. TCRdb reprocessed the 5' RACE reads with MiXCR, giving one entry per CDR3 protein. The sample lists around 1,900,000 distinct CDR3 sequences; around 42% were seen once. What was sequenced was blood. Receptors originate from a human donor in good health.

The chain has TRBV13 and TRBJ1-2, with D uncertain. CDR1 is PRHDT, CDR2 FYEKMQ, per germline (reference sequence). The CDR3 is made up of 14 amino acids. Between the trimmed V and J ends, which lost 5 bases and 4 bases, there was a span of 14 bases. CDR3 DNA: TGTGCCAGCAGCCCTTCGGGCGGATTCTATGGCTACACCTTC. Its protein is CASSPSGGFYGYTF.

This chain connects TRBV6-2 or TRBV6-3 to TRBJ1-6, with unresolved D. Trimming left V 4 bases short and J 10 bases short, with 11 bases between. CDR1 is MNHEY and CDR2 is SVGEGT in the germline V gene. The CDR3 spans 13 residues. CDR3: CASSLQSYSPLHF. CDR3 nucleotide sequence: TGTGCCAGCAGTTTACAGAGTTACTCACCCCTCCACTTT.

In the case of this clonotype: At one boundary the junction diverges from the germline segment, which might be a read error. The rearrangement links TRBV7-9 to TRBJ2-1, with a possible D match to TRBD1 (5 bases). The germline CDR1 and CDR2 sequences are SEHNR and FQNEAQ (reference sequence). The CDR3 has 14 residues. The CDR3 DNA follows: TGTGCCAGCAGCTCAGTCACAGGCTACCATGAGCAGTTCTTC. Translated: CASSSVTGYHEQFF.

This clonotype has just a few counts. This chain links TRBV5-1 with TRBJ2-7, with D possibly TRBD1 on 5 matching bases. The CDR3 consists of 13 residues. V lost 5 bases to trimming and J lost 4 bases, with 13 bases between them. Germline V gene sequence: CDR1 SGHRS, CDR2 YFSETQ. The chain's CDR3 is CASRLSGLYEQYF. Here the CDR3 DNA reads TGCGCCAGCAGGTTGTCAGGGCTATACGAGCAGTACTTC.

In this sample, this clonotype turned up a few times. The chain couples TRBV3-1 to TRBJ2-7; possibly TRBD2 for D (7 bases). V was shortened by 4 bases and J by 0 bases, with 16 bases between the two germline ends. Germline V gene sequence: CDR1 LGHDT, CDR2 YNNKEL (reference sequence). This CDR3 has 16 amino acids. The CDR3: CASSLKGGGVSYEQYF. In DNA, the CDR3 is TGTGCCAGCAGCCTCAAGGGGGGGGGAGTCTCCTACGAGCAGTACTTC.

The chain carries TRBV20-1 and TRBJ2-1, with a tentative D call TRBD2 (7 bases). The CDR3 has 15 amino acids. V dropped 1 base and J dropped 10 bases, with 20 bases sitting between them. Looked up from germline, CDR1 is DFQATT and CDR2 is SNEGSKA (reference sequence). For the CDR3, the DNA is TGCAGTGCTAGAGCAGTAGGGGGAGGGATGGACGAGCAGTTCTTC. It yields the protein CSARAVGGGMDEQFF.

This sequence joins TRBV12-3 or TRBV12-4 and TRBJ2-1, with 10 bases fitting TRBD1. The length of the CDR3 is 15 residues. The trim removed 7 bases at V and 9 bases at J, leaving 12 bases unmatched. CDR3 in amino acids: CASTPPGQGIGEQFF. Written as DNA, the CDR3 is TGTGCCAGCACCCCACCGGGACAGGGGATTGGTGAGCAGTTCTTC.

This chain connects TRBV9 to TRBJ2-4; the D gene is possibly TRBD2 (7 bases). The germline V gene encodes CDR1 SGDLS and CDR2 YYNGEE. With 4 bases removed from V and 5 bases from J, the gap between germline ends came to 16 bases. The CDR3 is 15 amino acids. CDR3 DNA: TGTGCCAGCAGCCCCGGAGGCGGGGGCCAAAACATTCAGTACTTC. Protein: CASSPGGGGQNIQYF.